The sequence of this T cell receptor (beta chain) was determined in a study of T cells in Graves' hyperthyroidism and ophthalmopathy (dated by TCRdb to the late 2010s). The study in broad terms: Peripheral blood was collected at initial diagnosis, before any treatment. To identify distinguishing TCR V-J signatures, a discovery cohort of about 100 patients was used, comprising 43 with Graves' ophthalmopathy and under 60 with stable Graves' hyperthyroidism. Prospective prediction of ophthalmopathy was tested in an independent validation cohort consisting of some 18 hyperthyroidism patients and some 16 patients who later progressed to ophthalmopathy. The 95 to 100 discovery patients were randomly divided into training and test sets at a 7:3 ratio. In addition, the study compared T-cell repertoires in thyroid tissue and in blood from several Graves' hyperthyroidism patients. Once sampling was done, hyperthyroidism patients were given methimazole at a starting dose of 30 mg daily, whereas ophthalmopathy patients were given high-dose intravenous methylprednisolone. The paper reports TCR Vbeta CDR3 sequencing of some 140 peripheral blood samples: 40 or so ophthalmopathy, about 75 hyperthyroidism and around 17 progressor patients. Overall results and qualifications from the work: Most expanded thyroid clonotypes (frequency above 0.001) were also detected in blood, suggesting blood repertoires may reflect thyroid immune responses. Sample size was not statistically predetermined, and blinding of investigators to group allocation was not performed. In validation, the model predicted progression to ophthalmopathy a median of about 6.5 months before onset, with approximately 71% sensitivity and 72.22% specificity. Ophthalmopathy was separated from stable hyperthyroidism by a 13 V-J signature model, with 85% to 90% sensitivity and approximately 81% specificity obtained in cross-validation and 80%/75% obtained in testing.

Hyperthyroidism patients were newly diagnosed, had a disease duration of under 2 months, and were aged 18 to 65 years. Exclusion was applied to patients with uncontrolled infections, other autoimmune diseases, pregnancy or lactation. Clinical symptoms, serum thyroxine and TRAb, thyroid ultrasound, and orbital computed tomography formed the basis for the diagnoses. For progressor patients, blood was drawn at the first diagnosis of hyperthyroidism, before any ophthalmopathy symptoms had appeared. Ficoll-Paque density gradient centrifugation was used to isolate PBMCs from about 9 ml of fresh peripheral blood. Progressor patients were first diagnosed with Graves' hyperthyroidism and then developed ophthalmopathy during follow-up. Total RNA was extracted with Trizol reagent, and quality was checked on an Agilent 2100 Bioanalyzer. Reading from cysteine to phenylalanine, the CDR3 counts 14 amino acids. Only the CDR3 portion is preserved as DNA: 42 bases, with reading frame beginning at the first base. Trimming removed 5 bases from V and 8 bases from J; the gene matches leave 9 bases unexplained. The germline V gene encodes CDR1 SNHLY and CDR2 FYNNEI.

TCR beta CDR3 regions were amplified from RNA transcripts. For the first round of RT-PCR on the TCR CDR3, the HTBI primer set was used together with the Qiagen OneStep RT-PCR kit. The libraries were constructed in a second round of multiplex PCR and then size-selected and purified. Libraries were sequenced paired-end with 100 bp reads on an Illumina HiSeq2000. On the study's bioinformatics: Raw data were processed with SOAPnuke, discarding reads with adapters, uncalled bases, mean Phred below 15, or no exact constant-primer or identifier match. COPE v1.2.5 was used to merge high-quality paired reads, and clonotypes were defined as unique nucleotide sequences. MiTCR v1.1 was used to align clonotypes to the IMGT TRBV, TRBD and TRBJ reference segments. The analysis included only V-J combinations with a frequency above 0.0001, which together covered more than 99% of the repertoires. The TCS score was defined as the ratio of F50 (clonal expansion) to E x V (chaos), calculated using BLOSUM62-based TCRdist between CDR3 peptides within each V-J. Welch's t-statistics and random forest reduced some 510 V-J features to some 14, which were used in a naive Bayes classifier (R e1071). The public reads were reanalyzed by TCRdb: fastp trimming at Q25, MiXCR alignment, in-frame beta chains only. Identical CDR3 proteins give one entry, which carries the most common genes and DNA. The V and J calls shown here were made by TCRdb, not taken from the authors' results. This sample holds some 380,000 distinct CDR3 sequences; approximately 13% were observed only once. Of the sample, roughly 20% falls within the top ten clones.

This clonotype was observed at least ten times. There is no known antigen for this receptor. No base-level quality is on record; no much larger clone is a single base apart. This TCR came from a man between 25 and 39 years old with Graves' hyperthyroidism that later progressed to Graves' ophthalmopathy. Sequencing was performed on blood. The rearranged chain carries TRBV2 and TRBJ1-2; 9 junctional bases match TRBD1. In nucleotide form, the sequence is TGTGCCAGCAGTCTTACCGGGACAGGGCTCGGCTACACCTTC. Protein translation: CASSLTGTGLGYTF.